The present TCR beta chain was sequenced within a study of OX40 agonist ivuxolimab in advanced cancers. Study background: The study reported partial responses in three patients: one hepatocellular carcinoma, two cutaneous melanoma. Findings of the study overall: Some of the nonresponding patients also showed low levels of normalized T-cell clonal expansion.

For this clone: Its antigen is still unknown.

The germline gives CDR1 MNHNY, CDR2 SVGAGI (reference sequence). V shed 7 bases and J shed 0 bases, with 9 bases lying between them. The CDR3 totals 13 residues. Assay used: immunoSEQ multiplex PCR; TCRdb lists only in-frame clones, some missing. The table includes about 70,000 clones, around 90% detected once. This clonotype originated in an adult with an advanced solid tumor such as melanoma, head and neck, liver or kidney cancer. This sequence joins TRBV6-6 and TRBJ1-1; D remains unclear. The sequencing used CD4+ or CD8+ T cells sorted from blood, collected in a trial of the OX40 agonist ivuxolimab. For the CDR3, the DNA is TGTGCCAGCACGGGCGGTTTGAACACTGAAGCTTTCTTT. This translates into CASTGGLNTEAFF.